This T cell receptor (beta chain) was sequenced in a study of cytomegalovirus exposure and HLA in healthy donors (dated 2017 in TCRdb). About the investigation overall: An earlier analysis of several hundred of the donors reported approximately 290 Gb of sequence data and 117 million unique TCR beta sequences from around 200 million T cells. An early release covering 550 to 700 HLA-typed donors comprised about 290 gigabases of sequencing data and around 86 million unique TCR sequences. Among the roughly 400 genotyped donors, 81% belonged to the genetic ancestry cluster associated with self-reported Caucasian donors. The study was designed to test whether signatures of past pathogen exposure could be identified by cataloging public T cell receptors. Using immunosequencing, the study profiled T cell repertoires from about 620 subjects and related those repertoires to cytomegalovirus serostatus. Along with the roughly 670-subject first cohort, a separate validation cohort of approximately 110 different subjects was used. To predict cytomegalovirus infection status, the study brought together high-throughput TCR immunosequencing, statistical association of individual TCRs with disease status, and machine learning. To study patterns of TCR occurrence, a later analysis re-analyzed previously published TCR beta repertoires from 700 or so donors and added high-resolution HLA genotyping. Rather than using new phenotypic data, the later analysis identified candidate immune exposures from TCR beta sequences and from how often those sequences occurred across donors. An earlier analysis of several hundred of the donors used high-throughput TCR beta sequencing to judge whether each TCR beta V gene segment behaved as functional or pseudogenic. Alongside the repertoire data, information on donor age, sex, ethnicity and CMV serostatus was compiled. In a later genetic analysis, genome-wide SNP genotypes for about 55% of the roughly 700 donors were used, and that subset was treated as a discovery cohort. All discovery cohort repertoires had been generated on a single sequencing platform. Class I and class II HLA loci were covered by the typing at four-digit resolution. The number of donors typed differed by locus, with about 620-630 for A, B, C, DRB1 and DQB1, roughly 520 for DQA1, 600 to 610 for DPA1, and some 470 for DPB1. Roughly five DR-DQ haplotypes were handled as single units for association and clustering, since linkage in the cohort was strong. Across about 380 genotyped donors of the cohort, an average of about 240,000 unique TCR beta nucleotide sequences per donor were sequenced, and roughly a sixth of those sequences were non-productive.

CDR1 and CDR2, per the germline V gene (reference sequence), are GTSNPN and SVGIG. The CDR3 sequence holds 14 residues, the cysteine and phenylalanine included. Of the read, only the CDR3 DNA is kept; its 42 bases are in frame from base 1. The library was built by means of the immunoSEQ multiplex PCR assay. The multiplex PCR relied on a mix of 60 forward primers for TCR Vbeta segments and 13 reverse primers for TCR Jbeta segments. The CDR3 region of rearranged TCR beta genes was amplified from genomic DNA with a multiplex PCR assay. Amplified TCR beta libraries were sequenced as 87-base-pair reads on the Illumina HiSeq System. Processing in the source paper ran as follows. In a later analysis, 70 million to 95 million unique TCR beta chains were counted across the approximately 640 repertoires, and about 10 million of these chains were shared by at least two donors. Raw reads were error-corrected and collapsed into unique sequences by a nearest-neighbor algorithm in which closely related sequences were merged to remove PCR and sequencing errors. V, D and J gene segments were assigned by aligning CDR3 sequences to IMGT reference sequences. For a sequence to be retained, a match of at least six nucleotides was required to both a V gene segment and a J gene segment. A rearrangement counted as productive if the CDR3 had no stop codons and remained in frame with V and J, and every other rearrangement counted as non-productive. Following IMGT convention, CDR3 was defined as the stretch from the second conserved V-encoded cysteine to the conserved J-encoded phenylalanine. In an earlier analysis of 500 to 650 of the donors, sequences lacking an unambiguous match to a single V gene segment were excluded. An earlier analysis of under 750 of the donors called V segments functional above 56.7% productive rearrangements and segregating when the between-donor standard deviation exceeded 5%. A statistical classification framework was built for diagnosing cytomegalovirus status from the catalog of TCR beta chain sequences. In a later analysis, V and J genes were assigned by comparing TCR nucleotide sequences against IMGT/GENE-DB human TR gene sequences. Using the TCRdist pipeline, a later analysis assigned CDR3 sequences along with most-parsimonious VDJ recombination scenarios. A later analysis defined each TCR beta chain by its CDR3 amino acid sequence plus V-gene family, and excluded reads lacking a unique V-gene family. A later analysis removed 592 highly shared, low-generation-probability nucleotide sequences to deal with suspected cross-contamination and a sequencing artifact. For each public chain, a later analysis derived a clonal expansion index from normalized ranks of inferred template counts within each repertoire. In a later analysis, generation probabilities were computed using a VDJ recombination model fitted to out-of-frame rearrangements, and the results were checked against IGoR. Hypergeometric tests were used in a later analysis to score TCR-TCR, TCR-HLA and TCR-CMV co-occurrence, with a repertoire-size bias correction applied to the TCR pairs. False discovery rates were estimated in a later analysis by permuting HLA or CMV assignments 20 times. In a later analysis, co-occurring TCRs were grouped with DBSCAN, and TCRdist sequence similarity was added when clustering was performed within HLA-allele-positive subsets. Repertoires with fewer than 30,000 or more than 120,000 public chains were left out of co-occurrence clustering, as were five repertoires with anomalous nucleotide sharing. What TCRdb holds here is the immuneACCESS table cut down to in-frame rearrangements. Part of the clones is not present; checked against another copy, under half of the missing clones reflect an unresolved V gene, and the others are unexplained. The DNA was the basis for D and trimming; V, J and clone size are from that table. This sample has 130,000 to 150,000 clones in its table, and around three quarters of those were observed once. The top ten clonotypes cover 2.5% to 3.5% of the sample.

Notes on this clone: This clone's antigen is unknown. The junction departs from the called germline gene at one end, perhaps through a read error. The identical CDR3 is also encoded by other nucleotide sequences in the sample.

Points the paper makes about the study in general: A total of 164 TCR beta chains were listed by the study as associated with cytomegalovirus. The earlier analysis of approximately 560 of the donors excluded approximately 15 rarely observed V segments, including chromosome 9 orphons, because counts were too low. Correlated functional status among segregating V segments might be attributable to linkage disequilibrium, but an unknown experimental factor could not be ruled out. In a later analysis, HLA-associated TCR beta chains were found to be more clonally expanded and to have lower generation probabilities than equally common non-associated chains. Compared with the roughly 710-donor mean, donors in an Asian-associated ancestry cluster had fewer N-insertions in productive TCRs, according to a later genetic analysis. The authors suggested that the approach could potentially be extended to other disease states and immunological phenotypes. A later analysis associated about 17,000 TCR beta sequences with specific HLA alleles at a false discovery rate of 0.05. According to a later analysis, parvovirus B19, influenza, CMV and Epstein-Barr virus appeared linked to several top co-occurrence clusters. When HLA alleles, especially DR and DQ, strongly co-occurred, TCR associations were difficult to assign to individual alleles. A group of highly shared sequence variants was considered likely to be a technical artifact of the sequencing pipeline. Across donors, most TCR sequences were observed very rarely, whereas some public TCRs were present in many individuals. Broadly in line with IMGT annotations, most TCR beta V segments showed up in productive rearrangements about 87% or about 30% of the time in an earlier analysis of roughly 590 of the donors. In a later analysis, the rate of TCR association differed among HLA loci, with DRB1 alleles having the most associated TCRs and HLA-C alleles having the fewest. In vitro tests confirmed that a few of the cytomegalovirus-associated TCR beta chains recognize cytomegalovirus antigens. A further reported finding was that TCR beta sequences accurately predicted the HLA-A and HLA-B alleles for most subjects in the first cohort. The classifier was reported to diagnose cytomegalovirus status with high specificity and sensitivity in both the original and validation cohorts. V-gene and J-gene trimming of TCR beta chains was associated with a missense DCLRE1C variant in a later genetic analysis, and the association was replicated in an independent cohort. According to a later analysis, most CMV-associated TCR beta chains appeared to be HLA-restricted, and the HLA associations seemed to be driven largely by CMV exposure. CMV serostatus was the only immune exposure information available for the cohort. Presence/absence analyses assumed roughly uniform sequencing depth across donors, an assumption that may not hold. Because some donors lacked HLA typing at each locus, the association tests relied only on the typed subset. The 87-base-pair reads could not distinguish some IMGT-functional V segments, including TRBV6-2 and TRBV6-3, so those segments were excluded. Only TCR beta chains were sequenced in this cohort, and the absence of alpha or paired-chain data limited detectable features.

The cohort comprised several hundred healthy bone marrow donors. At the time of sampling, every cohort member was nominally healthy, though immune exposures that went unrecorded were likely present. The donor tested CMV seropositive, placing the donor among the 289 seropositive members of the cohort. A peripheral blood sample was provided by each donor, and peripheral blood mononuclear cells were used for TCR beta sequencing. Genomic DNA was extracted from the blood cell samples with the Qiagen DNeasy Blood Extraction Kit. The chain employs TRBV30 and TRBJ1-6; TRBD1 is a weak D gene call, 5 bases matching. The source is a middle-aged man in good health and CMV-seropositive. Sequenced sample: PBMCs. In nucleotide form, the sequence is TGTGCCTGGAGTGTGCTACAGGCTAATTCCCCCCTCCACTTT. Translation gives CAWSVLQANSPLHF.